A selection of T cell receptor beta chains follows, all from one sample in a study of blood T cell repertoires in COVID-19. The repertoire was sequenced with immunoSEQ multiplex PCR; TCRdb's copy has only in-frame clones and lacks some. The sample lists about 36,000 clones, approximately 78% seen once, with around two fifths in the top ten. What was sequenced was peripheral blood. Receptors were obtained from a human donor in a cohort sampled during active or convalescent COVID-19. The donor label of this sample is uncertain. CDR3s include the opening cysteine and the closing phenylalanine or tryptophan. Each record gives: V gene, CDR3 length, D gene, J gene, clone size, CDR3 DNA, CDR3 protein. D genes are given only for firm matches. Some rows have no size entry. The others give once, few or many, or a class for an expanded clone.

>TRBV5-5|13|.|TRBJ2-7|.
TGTGCCAGCAGTTTACAGGGAGCCTACGAGCAGTACTTC
CASSLQGAYEQYF
>TRBV2|14|.|TRBJ2-7|.
TGTGCCAGCTACCTGGACACCCTTACCTACGAGCAGTACTTC
CASYLDTLTYEQYF
>TRBV7-2|14|.|TRBJ1-1|once
TGTGCCAGCAGCTTAAGTCCTCACGGCACTGAAGCTTTCTTT
CASSLSPHGTEAFF
>TRBV28|15|.|TRBJ2-2|once
TGTGCCAGCAGTTTCGGGCAGGGGAACACCGGGGAGCTGTTTTTT
CASSFGQGNTGELFF
>TRBV19|14|TRBD1|TRBJ1-3|.
TGTGCCAGTAGTACTCGGGGACAGGGAAACACCATATATTTT
CASSTRGQGNTIYF
>TRBV11-1|15|TRBD2|TRBJ2-7|.
TGTGCCAGCAGCACGGGACTAGCGGGAGGCTACGAGCAGTACTTC
CASSTGLAGGYEQYF
>TRBV9|19|TRBD1|TRBJ2-2|once
TGTGCCAGCAGCGTAGGTCCAGGGGGTGACCGAACGAACACCGGGGAGCTGTTTTTT
CASSVGPGGDRTNTGELFF
>TRBV6-5|14|.|TRBJ1-5|.
TGTGCCACCTCGGACATCCTTAGCAATCAGCCCCAGCATTTT
CATSDILSNQPQHF
>TRBV9|14|TRBD2|TRBJ2-7|few
TGTGCCAGCAGCACGACTAGCGGGTGGGAGGAGCAGTACTTC
CASSTTSGWEEQYF
>TRBV30|16|TRBD1|TRBJ1-4|few
TGTGCCTGGAGTCTGGGACAGGGGGCAACTAATGAAAAACTGTTTTTT
CAWSLGQGATNEKLFF
>TRBV5-5|13|.|TRBJ1-2|.
TGTGCCAGCAGGCAAATACAGGGTTTAGGCTACACCTTC
CASRQIQGLGYTF
>TRBV7-3|13|.|TRBJ2-1|.
TGTGCCAGCAGCTTAACAGGGGCTGGTGAGCAGTTCTTC
CASSLTGAGEQFF
>TRBV10-3|14|.|TRBJ2-3|.
TGTGCCATCAGTGGAGGGAGCGGCACAGATACGCAGTATTTT
CAISGGSGTDTQYF
>TRBV4-3|16|.|TRBJ2-7|.
TGCGCCAGCAGCCAAGAATGGGGACAAAGCTCCTACGAGCAGTACTTC
CASSQEWGQSSYEQYF
>TRBV4-1|15|TRBD1|TRBJ1-1|few
TGCGCCAGCAGCCTCAGGGACAGGGCAAACACTGAAGCTTTCTTT
CASSLRDRANTEAFF
>TRBV5-1|15|TRBD1|TRBJ1-1|.
TGCGCCAGCAGCTTGGAGGGACAGGGGGCGTCTGAAGCTTTCTTT
CASSLEGQGASEAFF
>TRBV29-1|12|.|TRBJ1-1|once
TGCAGCGTTGCCCAGTCGAACACTGAAGCTTTCTTT
CSVAQSNTEAFF
>TRBV24-1|14|TRBD1|TRBJ2-7|.
TGTGCCACCAGTGATCCCGGGACAGGGGGCTTGCAGTACTTC
CATSDPGTGGLQYF
>TRBV6-6|13|TRBD1|TRBJ1-5|.
TGTGCCAGCAGCCTACAGGGGGATCAGCCCCAGCATTTT
CASSLQGDQPQHF
>TRBV5-5|15|TRBD1|TRBJ1-5|.
TGTGCCAGCAGTCTACAGGGGTACGGCAATCAGCCCCAGCATTTT
CASSLQGYGNQPQHF
>TRBV5-1|14|.|TRBJ2-7|few
TGCGCCAGCAGCTTGCTCGGGGGAACCTACGAGCAGTACTTC
CASSLLGGTYEQYF
>TRBV30|14|.|TRBJ1-3|few
TGTGCCTGGAGTGCTGCGATCTCTGGAAACACCATATATTTT
CAWSAAISGNTIYF
>TRBV7-2|19|TRBD2|TRBJ2-7|.
TGTGCCAGCAGCTTAGCCCCCGGGACTAGCGGGAGCTTCCCCTACGAGCAGTACTTC
CASSLAPGTSGSFPYEQYF
>TRBV3-1/TRBV3-2|14|TRBD2|TRBJ2-5|.
TGTGCCAGCAGCCAGAGCGGACTAGCGGGATGGGACAACTTC
CASSQSGLAGWDNF
>TRBV19|15|TRBD2|TRBJ2-3|.
TGTGCCAGTAGTATCGCTAGCGGGGTGACAGATACGCAGTATTTT
CASSIASGVTDTQYF
>TRBV11-3|12|.|TRBJ2-7|.
TGTGCCAGCAGCTTAGCGGGTTACGAGCAGTACTTC
CASSLAGYEQYF
>TRBV4-1|14|.|TRBJ1-1|.
TGCGCCAGCAGCCTGAGGGAAAGAGGAACTGAAGCTTTCTTT
CASSLRERGTEAFF
>TRBV19|14|.|TRBJ1-5|.
TGTGCCAGTAGTATAGCGGGTGAAGGTCAGCCCCAGCATTTT
CASSIAGEGQPQHF
>TRBV6-4|11|.|TRBJ2-3|.
TGTGCCAGCAGCGCCAGCGCTACGCAGTATTTT
CASSASATQYF
>TRBV18|14|TRBD2|TRBJ2-5|.
TGTGCCAGCTCCCGGTCGGGGGGGCAAGAGACCCAGTACTTC
CASSRSGGQETQYF
>TRBV6-4|13|.|TRBJ1-1|.
TGTGCCAGCAGTGAGGACAGAGACACTGAAGCTTTCTTT
CASSEDRDTEAFF
>TRBV18|15|.|TRBJ2-7|.
TGTGCCAGCTCACCACTTGGCAGGGGTTCGGGCGAGCAGTACTTC
CASSPLGRGSGEQYF
>TRBV4-2|16|TRBD1|TRBJ1-5|.
TGTGCCAGCAGCCAAGGAGGGACAGGCTTCAATCAGCCCCAGCATTTT
CASSQGGTGFNQPQHF
>TRBV5-1|15|.|TRBJ2-7|.
TGCGCCAGCAGTTTATTAGACACAACCCTGAACGAGCAGTACTTC
CASSLLDTTLNEQYF
>TRBV7-2|15|TRBD1|TRBJ2-2|once
TGTGCCAGCAGGTCCGGGACAGGGTTATCCGGGGAGCTGTTTTTT
CASRSGTGLSGELFF